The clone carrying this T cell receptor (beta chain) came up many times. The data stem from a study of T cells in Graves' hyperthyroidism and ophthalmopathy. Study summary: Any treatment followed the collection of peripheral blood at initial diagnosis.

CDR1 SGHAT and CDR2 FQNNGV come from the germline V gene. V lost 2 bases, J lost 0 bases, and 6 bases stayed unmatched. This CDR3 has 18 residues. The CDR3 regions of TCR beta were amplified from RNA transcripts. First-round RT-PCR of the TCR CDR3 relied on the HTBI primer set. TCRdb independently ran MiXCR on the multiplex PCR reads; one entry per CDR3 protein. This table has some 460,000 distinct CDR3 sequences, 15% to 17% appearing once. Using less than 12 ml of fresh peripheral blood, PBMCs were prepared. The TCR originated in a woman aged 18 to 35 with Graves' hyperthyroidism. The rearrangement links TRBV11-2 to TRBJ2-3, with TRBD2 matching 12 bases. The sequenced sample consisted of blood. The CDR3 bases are TGTGCCAGCAGCTTACTAGCGGGGGGGCCCCTTAGCACAGATACGCAGTATTTT. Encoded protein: CASSLLAGGPLSTDTQYF.